This T cell receptor beta chain appears in the sequencing data of a study of beta chain features in type 1 diabetes. Findings and caveats of the study: Within patients, naive, central memory and Treg TCRB repertoires seemed more similar than within healthy donors. In every one of the four CD4+ subsets, TCRB CDR3s were moderately but significantly shorter in Type 1 diabetes patients.

Expressed TCRB transcripts were sequenced, since all the RNA that had been isolated was reverse transcribed. Using immunoSEQ multiplex PCR, the repertoire was profiled, and TCRdb retains in-frame clones only, with some absent. Of about 160,000 clones in the sample, less than 10% were seen once. In its sample, this clone was seen a few times. As yet, its antigen is unknown. Each sorted population was over 98% pure. This CDR3 comprises 14 residues. The V gene lost 6 bases and the J gene lost 8 bases, with 20 bases spanning the gap. Germline loops: CDR1 SQVTM, CDR2 ANQGSEA. The sample taken for sequencing was central memory CD4+ T cells from blood. The rearrangement uses TRBV29-1 and TRBJ2-1; the D gene is possibly TRBD2 (7 bases). This TCR derives from a man aged 18 to 29 with type 1 diabetes. The CDR3 protein is CSVGGGYKGDEQFF. The DNA of the CDR3 is TGCAGCGTGGGGGGGGGCTACAAGGGCGATGAGCAGTTCTTC.